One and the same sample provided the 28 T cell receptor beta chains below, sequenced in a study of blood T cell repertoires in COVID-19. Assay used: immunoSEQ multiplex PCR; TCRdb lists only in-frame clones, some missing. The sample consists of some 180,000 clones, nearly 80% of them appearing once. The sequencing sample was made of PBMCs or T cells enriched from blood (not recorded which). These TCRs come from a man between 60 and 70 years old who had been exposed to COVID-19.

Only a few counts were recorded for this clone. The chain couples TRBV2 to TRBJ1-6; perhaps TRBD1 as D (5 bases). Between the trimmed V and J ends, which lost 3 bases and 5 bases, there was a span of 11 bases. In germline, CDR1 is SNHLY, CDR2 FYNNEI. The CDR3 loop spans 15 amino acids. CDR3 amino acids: CASSEMGPDNSPLHF. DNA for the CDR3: TGTGCCAGCAGTGAGATGGGGCCGGATAATTCACCCCTCCACTTT. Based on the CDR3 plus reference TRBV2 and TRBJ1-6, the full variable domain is EPEVTQTPSHQVTQMGQEVILRCVPISNHLYFYWYRQILGQKVEFLVSFYNNEISEKSEIFDDQFSVERPDGSNFTLKIRSTKLEDSAMYFCASSEMGPDNSPLHFGNGTRLTVT.

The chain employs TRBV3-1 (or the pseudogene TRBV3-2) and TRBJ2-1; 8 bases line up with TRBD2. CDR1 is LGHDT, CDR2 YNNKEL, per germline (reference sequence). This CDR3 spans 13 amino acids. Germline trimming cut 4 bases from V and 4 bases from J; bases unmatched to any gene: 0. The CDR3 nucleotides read TGTGCCAGCAGCCTAGCGGGGTACAATGAGCAGTTCTTC. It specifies CASSLAGYNEQFF.

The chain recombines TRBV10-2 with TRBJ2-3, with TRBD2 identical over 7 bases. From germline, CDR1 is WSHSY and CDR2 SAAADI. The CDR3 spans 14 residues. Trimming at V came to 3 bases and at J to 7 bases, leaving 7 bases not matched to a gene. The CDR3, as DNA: TGCGCCAGCAGTGACTGGGCGGGAGTTAATACGCAGTATTTT. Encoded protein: CASSDWAGVNTQYF.

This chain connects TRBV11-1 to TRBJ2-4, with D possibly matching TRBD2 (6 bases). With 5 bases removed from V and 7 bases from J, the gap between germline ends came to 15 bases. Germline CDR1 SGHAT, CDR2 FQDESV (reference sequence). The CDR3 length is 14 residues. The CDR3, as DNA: TGTGCCAGCAGCCCTTTTGGGGAGGTGAACATTCAGTACTTC. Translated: CASSPFGEVNIQYF.

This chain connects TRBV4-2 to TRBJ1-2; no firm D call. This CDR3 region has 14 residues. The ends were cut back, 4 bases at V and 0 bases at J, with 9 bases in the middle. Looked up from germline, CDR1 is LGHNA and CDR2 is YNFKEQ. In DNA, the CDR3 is TGTGCCAGCAGCCCCTCACACACTAACTATGGCTACACCTTC. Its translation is CASSPSHTNYGYTF.

The CDR3: CASSPGQVFPYEQYF. In nucleotides, the CDR3 is TGCGCCAGCTCCCCCGGACAGGTCTTTCCCTACGAGCAGTACTTC. The chain recombines TRBV5-1 with TRBJ2-7; 7 bases are shared with TRBD1. The V gene end was trimmed by 7 bases and the J gene end by 2 bases; junction bases not matched to a gene: 12. The CDR3 length is 15 residues. Germline CDR1 SGHRS, CDR2 YFSETQ.

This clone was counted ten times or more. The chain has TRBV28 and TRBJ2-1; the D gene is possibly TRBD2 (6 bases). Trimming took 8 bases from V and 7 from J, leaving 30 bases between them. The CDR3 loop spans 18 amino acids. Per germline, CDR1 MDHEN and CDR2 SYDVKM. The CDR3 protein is CASRLRRTVGGPKNEQFF. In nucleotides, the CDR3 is TGTGCCAGCCGTCTCAGAAGGACTGTTGGAGGGCCGAAGAATGAGCAGTTCTTC.

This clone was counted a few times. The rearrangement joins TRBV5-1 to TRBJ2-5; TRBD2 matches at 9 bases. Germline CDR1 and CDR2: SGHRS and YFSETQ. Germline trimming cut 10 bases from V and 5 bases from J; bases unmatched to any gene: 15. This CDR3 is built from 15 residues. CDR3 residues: CACRGTSSTGETQYF. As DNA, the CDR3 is TGCGCCTGTCGCGGGACTAGCTCTACGGGGGAGACCCAGTACTTC.

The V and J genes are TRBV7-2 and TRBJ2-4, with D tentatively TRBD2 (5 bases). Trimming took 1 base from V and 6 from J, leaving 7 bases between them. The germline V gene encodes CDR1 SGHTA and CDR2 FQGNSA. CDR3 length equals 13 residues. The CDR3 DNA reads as TGTGCCAGCAGCTTAGGGGCGGGAAACATTCAGTACTTC. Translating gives CASSLGAGNIQYF. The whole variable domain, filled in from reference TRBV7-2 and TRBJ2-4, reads GAGVSQSPSNKVTEKGKDVELRCDPISGHTALYWYRQSLGQGLEFLIYFQGNSAPDKSGLPSDRFSAERTGGSVSTLTIQRTQQEDSAVYLCASSLGAGNIQYFGAGTRLSVL.

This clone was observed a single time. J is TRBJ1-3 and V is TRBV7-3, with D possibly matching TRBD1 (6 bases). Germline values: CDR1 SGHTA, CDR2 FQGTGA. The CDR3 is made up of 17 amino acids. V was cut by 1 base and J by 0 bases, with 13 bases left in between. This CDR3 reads CASSLNGGTRSGNTIYF. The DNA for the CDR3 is TGTGCCAGCAGCTTAAACGGTGGGACACGCTCTGGAAACACCATATATTTT.

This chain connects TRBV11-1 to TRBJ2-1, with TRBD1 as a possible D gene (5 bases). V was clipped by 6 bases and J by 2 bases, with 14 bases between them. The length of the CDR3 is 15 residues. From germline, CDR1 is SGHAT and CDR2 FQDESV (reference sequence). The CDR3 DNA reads TGTGCCAGCAGGCGAACGACAGTACCCTACAATGAGCAGTTCTTC. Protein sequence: CASRRTTVPYNEQFF.

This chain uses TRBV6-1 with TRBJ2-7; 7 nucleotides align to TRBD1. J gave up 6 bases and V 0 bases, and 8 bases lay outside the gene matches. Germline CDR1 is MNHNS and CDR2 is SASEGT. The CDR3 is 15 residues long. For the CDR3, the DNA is TGTGCCAGCAGTGAAGCGGGCAGGGGGAGATCCGAGCAGTACTTC. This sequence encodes CASSEAGRGRSEQYF.

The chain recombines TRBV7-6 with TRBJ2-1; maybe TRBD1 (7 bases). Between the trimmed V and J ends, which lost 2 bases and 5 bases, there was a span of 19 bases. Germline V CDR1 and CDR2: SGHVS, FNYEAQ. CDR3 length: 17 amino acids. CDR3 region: CASSLIDRAGINNEQFF. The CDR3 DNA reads TGTGCCAGCAGCTTAATAGACAGGGCGGGAATCAACAATGAGCAGTTCTTC.

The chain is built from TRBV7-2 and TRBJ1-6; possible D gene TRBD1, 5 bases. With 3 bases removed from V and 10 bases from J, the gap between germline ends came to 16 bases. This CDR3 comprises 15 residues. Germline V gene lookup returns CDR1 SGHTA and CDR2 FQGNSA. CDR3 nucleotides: TGTGCCAGCAGCTTGGGGGGAGGGGCGATGTCACCCCTCCACTTT. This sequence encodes CASSLGGGAMSPLHF. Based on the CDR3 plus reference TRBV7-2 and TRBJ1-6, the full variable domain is GAGVSQSPSNKVTEKGKDVELRCDPISGHTALYWYRQSLGQGLEFLIYFQGNSAPDKSGLPSDRFSAERTGGSVSTLTIQRTQQEDSAVYLCASSLGGGAMSPLHFGNGTRLTVT.

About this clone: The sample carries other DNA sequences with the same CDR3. The CDR3 region is CASRHRARGGETQYF. The CDR3 nucleotides are TGTGCCAGCAGGCACCGGGCCCGGGGTGGAGAGACCCAGTACTTC. This chain joins TRBV28 and TRBJ2-5; possible D gene TRBD2, 5 bases. Trimming took 6 bases from V and 4 from J, leaving 18 bases between them. Germline-derived CDR1 and CDR2 are MDHEN and SYDVKM. This CDR3 region has 15 residues.

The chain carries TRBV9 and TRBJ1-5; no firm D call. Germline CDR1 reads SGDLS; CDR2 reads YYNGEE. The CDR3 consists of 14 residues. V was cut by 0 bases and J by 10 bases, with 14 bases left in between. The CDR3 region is CASSVGWGERPQHF. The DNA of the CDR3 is TGTGCCAGCAGCGTAGGTTGGGGAGAACGACCCCAGCATTTT.

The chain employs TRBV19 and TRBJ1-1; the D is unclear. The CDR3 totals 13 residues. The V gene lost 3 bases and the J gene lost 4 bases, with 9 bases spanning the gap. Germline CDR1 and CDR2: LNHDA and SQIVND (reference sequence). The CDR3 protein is CASSIRVSTEAFF. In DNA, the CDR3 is TGTGCCAGTAGTATTCGGGTTAGCACTGAAGCTTTCTTT.

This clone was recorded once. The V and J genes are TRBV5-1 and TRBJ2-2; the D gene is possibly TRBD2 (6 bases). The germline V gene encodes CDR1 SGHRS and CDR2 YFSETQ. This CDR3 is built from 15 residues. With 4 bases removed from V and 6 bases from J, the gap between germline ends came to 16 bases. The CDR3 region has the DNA TGCGCCAGCAGCCGCGGGACCCTCGTGGCCGGGGAGCTGTTTTTT. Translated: CASSRGTLVAGELFF. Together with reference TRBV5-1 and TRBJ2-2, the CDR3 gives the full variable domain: KAGVTQTPRYLIKTRGQQVTLSCSPISGHRSVSWYQQTPGQGLQFLFEYFSETQRNKGNFPGRFSGRQFSNSRSEMNVSTLELGDSALYLCASSRGTLVAGELFFGEGSRLTVL.

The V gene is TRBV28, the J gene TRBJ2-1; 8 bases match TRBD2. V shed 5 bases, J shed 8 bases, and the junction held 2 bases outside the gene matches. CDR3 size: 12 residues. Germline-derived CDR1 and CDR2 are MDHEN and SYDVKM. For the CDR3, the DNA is TGTGCCAGCAGTGAGACTAGCGATGAGCAGTTCTTC. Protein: CASSETSDEQFF.

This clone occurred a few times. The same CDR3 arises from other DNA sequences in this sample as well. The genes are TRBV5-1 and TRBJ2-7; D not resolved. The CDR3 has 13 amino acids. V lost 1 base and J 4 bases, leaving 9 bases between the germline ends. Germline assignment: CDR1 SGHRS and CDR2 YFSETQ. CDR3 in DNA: TGCGCCAGCAGCTTGCAGGAAACATACGAGCAGTACTTC. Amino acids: CASSLQETYEQYF.

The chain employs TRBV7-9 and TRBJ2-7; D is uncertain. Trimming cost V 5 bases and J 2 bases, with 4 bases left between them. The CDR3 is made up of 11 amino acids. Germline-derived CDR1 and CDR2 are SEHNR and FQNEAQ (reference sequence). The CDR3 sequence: CASSETYEQYF. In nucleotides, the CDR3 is TGTGCCAGCAGCGAGACCTACGAGCAGTACTTC.

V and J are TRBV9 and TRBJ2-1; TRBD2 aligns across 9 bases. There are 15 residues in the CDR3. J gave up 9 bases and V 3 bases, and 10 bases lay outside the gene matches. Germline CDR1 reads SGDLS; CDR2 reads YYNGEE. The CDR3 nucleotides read TGTGCCAGCAGCGCGGGAGTAGCGGGAGAGGTTGAGCAGTTCTTC. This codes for CASSAGVAGEVEQFF. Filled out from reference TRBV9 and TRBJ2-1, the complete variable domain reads DSGVTQTPKHLITATGQRVTLRCSPRSGDLSVYWYQQSLDQGLQFLIQYYNGEERAKGNILERFSAQQFPDLHSELNLSSLELGDSALYFCASSAGVAGEVEQFFGPGTRLTVL.

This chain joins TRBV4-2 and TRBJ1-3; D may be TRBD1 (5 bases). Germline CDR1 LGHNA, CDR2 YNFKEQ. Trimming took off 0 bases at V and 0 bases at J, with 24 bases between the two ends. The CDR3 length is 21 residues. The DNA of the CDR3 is TGTGCCAGCAGCCAAGAACAGGTTGGTGGTGGCCGAATTAGCTCTGGAAACACCATATATTTT. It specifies CASSQEQVGGGRISSGNTIYF.

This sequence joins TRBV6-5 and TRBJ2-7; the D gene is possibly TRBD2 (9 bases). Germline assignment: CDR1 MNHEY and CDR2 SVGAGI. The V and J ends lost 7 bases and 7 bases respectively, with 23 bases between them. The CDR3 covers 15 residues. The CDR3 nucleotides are TGTGCCAGCACCAGAGTGGCTAGCGGGGACAGGGAGCAGTACTTC. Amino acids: CASTRVASGDREQYF.

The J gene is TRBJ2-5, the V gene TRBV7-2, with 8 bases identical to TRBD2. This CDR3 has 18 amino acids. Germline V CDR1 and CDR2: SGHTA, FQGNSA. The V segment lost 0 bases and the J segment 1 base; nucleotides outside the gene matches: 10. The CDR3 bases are TGTGCCAGCAGCTTAGCCGGCACGTTAGCGGGGTCCCAAGAGACCCAGTACTTC. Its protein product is CASSLAGTLAGSQETQYF.

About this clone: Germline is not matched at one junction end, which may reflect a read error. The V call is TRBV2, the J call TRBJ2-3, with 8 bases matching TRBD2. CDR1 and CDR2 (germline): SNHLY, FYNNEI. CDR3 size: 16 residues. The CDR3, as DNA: TGTGCCAGCCGTGAAACCGCGGGAGGATCGGGGGATACGCAGTATTTT. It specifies CASRETAGGSGDTQYF.

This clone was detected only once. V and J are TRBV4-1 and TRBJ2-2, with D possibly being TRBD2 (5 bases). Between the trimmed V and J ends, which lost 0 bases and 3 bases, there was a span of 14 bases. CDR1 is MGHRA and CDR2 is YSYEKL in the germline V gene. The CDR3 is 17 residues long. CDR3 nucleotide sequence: TGCGCCAGCAGCCAAGAGAGGGTAGACACCTACACCGGGGAGCTGTTTTTT. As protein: CASSQERVDTYTGELFF.

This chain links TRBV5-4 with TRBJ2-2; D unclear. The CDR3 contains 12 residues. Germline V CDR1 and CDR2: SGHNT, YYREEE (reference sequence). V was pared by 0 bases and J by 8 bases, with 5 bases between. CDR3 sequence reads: CASSLALGELFF. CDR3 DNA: TGTGCCAGCAGCTTGGCCCTAGGGGAGCTGTTTTTT.